The subject of this entry is one T cell receptor beta chain. No antigen is known for it. CDR1 MNHEY and CDR2 SMNVEV come from the germline V gene (reference sequence). The ends were cut back, 0 bases at V and 6 bases at J, with 7 bases in the middle. The CDR3 is made up of 13 amino acids. Sequencing was performed with immunoSEQ multiplex PCR; in TCRdb, only in-frame clones are kept and a portion is missing. In the table there are tens of thousands of clones, about 81% of which are singletons. The sample is drawn from a study of OX40 agonist ivuxolimab in advanced cancers. Study-level points and caveats: Low clonal expansion, among the lowest seen, marked partial responders at 0.1-3.0 mg/kg.

The origin of this receptor is an adult with an advanced solid tumor such as melanoma, head and neck, liver or kidney cancer. The sequenced sample was CD4+ or CD8+ T cells sorted from blood, obtained in a trial of the OX40 agonist ivuxolimab. The rearrangement uses TRBV27 and TRBJ2-3; no firm D call. Written as DNA, the CDR3 is TGTGCCAGCAGTTTATCGCGGTTCGATACGCAGTATTTT. Translation gives CASSLSRFDTQYF.